This is a list of T cell receptor beta chains from one sample in a study of CD8 T cell repertoires and HIV-1 epitope variants. TCRdb keeps only in-frame clones here, not all; method: immunoSEQ multiplex PCR. The profile shows several thousand clones, about 65% of them singletons. No antigen has been identified for these receptors. The sample consisted of cultured CD8+ T cells derived from PBMCs. Source of these receptors: a male donor with HIV. The CDR3 runs from the conserved cysteine through the conserved F or W. The D gene is left open where the match is weak. Rows give clone size only sometimes, using once, few, many, or a class for an expanded clone.

D gene	clone size	V gene	J gene	CDR3 protein	CDR3 DNA
-	-	TRBV5-6	TRBJ2-7	CASSEQGEQYF	TGTGCCAGCAGCGAGCAGGGCGAGCAGTACTTC
-	once	TRBV5-6	TRBJ1-2	CASSLSVTYGYTF	TGTGCCAGCAGCTTGTCCGTTACCTATGGCTACACCTTC
-	-	TRBV7-9	TRBJ1-3	CASSFSTASGNTIYF	TGTGCCAGCAGCTTTAGTACAGCCTCGGGAAACACCATATATTTT
TRBD2	-	TRBV5-8	TRBJ2-1	CASSLDSGLDEQFF	TGTGCCAGCAGCTTGGATAGCGGGTTGGATGAGCAGTTCTTC
-	-	TRBV5-1	TRBJ1-5	CASSLAGHQPQHF	TGCGCCAGCAGCTTGGCGGGTCATCAGCCCCAGCATTTT
-	-	TRBV9	TRBJ2-7	CASSVDASSYEQYF	TGTGCCAGCAGCGTAGACGCTAGCAGCTACGAGCAGTACTTC
-	-	TRBV28	TRBJ2-1	CASSFEGGLYNEQFF	TGTGCCAGCAGTTTCGAGGGGGGGCTTTACAATGAGCAGTTCTTC
-	few	TRBV5-4	TRBJ1-2	CASSETGSNYGYTF	TGTGCCAGCAGCGAGACGGGGTCTAACTATGGCTACACCTTC
TRBD1	-	TRBV30	TRBJ2-7	CAWSTGTGANEQYF	TGTGCCTGGAGTACCGGGACAGGGGCGAACGAGCAGTACTTC
TRBD2	-	TRBV10-1	TRBJ2-1	CASSDGAGGDYNEQFF	TGCGCCAGCAGTGATGGAGCGGGAGGGGACTACAATGAGCAGTTCTTC
-	-	TRBV5-6	TRBJ2-6	CASSLDGAAGANVLTF	TGTGCCAGCAGCTTGGATGGGGCGGCGGGGGCCAACGTCCTGACTTTC
TRBD1	-	TRBV7-9	TRBJ2-7	CASSRLTGGPTYEQYF	TGTGCCAGCAGCCGCCTGACAGGGGGCCCCACCTACGAGCAGTACTTC
TRBD2	-	TRBV5-6	TRBJ2-5	CASTPYGLGVQETQYF	TGTGCCAGCACCCCTTACGGACTAGGGGTCCAAGAGACCCAGTACTTC
-	-	TRBV15	TRBJ1-5	CATSSPLGQPQHF	TGTGCCACCAGCAGCCCCCTGGGGCAGCCCCAGCATTTT
-	-	TRBV28	TRBJ2-1	CASGNNEQFF	TGTGCCTCCGGAAACAATGAGCAGTTCTTC
-	few	TRBV28	TRBJ2-2	CASSSTIYTGELFF	TGTGCCAGCAGTTCGACTATATACACCGGGGAGCTGTTTTTT
-	-	TRBV7-9	TRBJ1-2	CASSLAGPANYGYTF	TGTGCCAGCAGCTTAGCGGGACCCGCTAACTATGGCTACACCTTC
-	-	TRBV19	TRBJ1-5	CASSTRDGNQPQHF	TGTGCCAGTAGCACCCGGGATGGCAATCAGCCCCAGCATTTT
-	few	TRBV5-6	TRBJ1-5	CASSLTGNQPQHF	TGTGCCAGCAGCTTGACAGGGAATCAGCCCCAGCATTTT
-	once	TRBV6-1	TRBJ2-7	CASSEISQVTYEQYF	TGTGCCAGCAGTGAAATATCACAGGTTACCTACGAGCAGTACTTC
TRBD1	-	TRBV2	TRBJ1-2	CASSLGQGLLGYTF	TGTGCCAGCAGCCTAGGACAGGGACTGTTGGGCTACACCTTC
-	-	TRBV2	TRBJ2-1	CASRDLGRSSYNEQFF	TGTGCCAGCAGGGACCTAGGGAGGAGCTCCTACAATGAGCAGTTCTTC
-	-	TRBV28	TRBJ2-4	CASSSPAAAFKNIQYF	TGTGCCAGCAGTTCCCCCGCAGCGGCGTTTAAAAACATTCAGTACTTC
TRBD1	-	TRBV5-1	TRBJ2-7	CASSFKQGALEEQYF	TGCGCCAGCAGCTTTAAACAGGGGGCATTGGAGGAGCAGTACTTC